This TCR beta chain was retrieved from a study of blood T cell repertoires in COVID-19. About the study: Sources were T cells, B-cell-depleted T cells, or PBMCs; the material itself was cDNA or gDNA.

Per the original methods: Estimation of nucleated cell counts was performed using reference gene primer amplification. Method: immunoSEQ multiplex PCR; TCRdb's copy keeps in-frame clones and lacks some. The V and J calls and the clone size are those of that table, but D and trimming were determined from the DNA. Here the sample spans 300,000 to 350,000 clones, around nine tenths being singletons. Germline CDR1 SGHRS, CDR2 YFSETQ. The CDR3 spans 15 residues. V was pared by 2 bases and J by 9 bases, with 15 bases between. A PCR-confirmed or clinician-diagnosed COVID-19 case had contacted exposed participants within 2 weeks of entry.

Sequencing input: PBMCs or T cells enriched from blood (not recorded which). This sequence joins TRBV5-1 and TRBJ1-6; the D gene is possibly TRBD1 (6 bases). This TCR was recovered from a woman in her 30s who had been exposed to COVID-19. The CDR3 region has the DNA TGCGCCAGCAGCTTACAGACAGGCACAGGTTCACCCCTCCACTTT. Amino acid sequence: CASSLQTGTGSPLHF. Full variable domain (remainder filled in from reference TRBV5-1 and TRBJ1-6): KAGVTQTPRYLIKTRGQQVTLSCSPISGHRSVSWYQQTPGQGLQFLFEYFSETQRNKGNFPGRFSGRQFSNSRSEMNVSTLELGDSALYLCASSLQTGTGSPLHFGNGTRLTVT.